This TCR beta chain was recorded in a study of blood T cell repertoires in COVID-19. On the study more broadly: Sources were T cells, B-cell-depleted T cells, or PBMCs; the material itself was cDNA or gDNA.

This clone has a single count. Source study methods: Amplification of reference gene primers provided the estimated nucleated cell counts. The table came from immunoSEQ multiplex PCR; TCRdb's copy has only in-frame clones and leaves some out. That table gives V, J and clone size, and the DNA gave D and trimming. The repertoire consists of about 220,000 clones, with roughly 85% occurring once and the leading ten covering about 2.4%. V shed 1 base, J shed 4 bases, and the junction held 9 bases outside the gene matches. The CDR3 is made up of 17 amino acids. The germline CDR1 and CDR2 sequences are SGHVS and FNYEAQ.

Input material: peripheral blood. The rearrangement joins TRBV7-6 to TRBJ1-3, with TRBD1 matching over 8 bases. The TCR comes from a woman in her seventies with COVID-19, enrolled during active disease. CDR3: CASSLGSRGRVGNTIYF. CDR3 coding DNA: TGTGCCAGCAGCTTAGGCTCCAGGGGGCGCGTAGGAAACACCATATATTTT.